This T cell receptor beta chain is drawn from a study of T cell changes during pregnancy in multiple sclerosis. The CDR3 length is 15 residues. The germline V gene encodes CDR1 SGHRS and CDR2 YFSETQ. V shed 7 bases, J shed 7 bases, and the junction held 10 bases outside the gene matches. TCRdb keeps only in-frame clones here, not all; method: immunoSEQ multiplex PCR. This table has almost 50,000 clones, around 94% appearing once. The sample in question was CD4+ T cells from peripheral blood mononuclear cells, obtained in the second trimester of pregnancy. The clonotype comes from a female donor in good health, enrolled as a control in a pregnancy study. The chain carries TRBV5-1 and TRBJ1-5; the match to TRBD1 covers 11 bases. CDR3 protein: CASSPEGQGGQPQHF. The DNA of the CDR3 is TGCGCCAGCTCCCCTGAGGGACAGGGGGGCCAGCCCCAGCATTTT.